The present T cell receptor (beta chain) was sequenced within a study of response to subunit inactivated influenza vaccine. Findings and limits, study-wide: After each seasonal influenza vaccination, few new T cells are recruited, the authors suggested.

TCRdb passed the RT-PCR reads through MiXCR, listing each CDR3 protein once. The repertoire has roughly 570,000 distinct CDR3 sequences, around 13% of them found once; the top ten carry around 10%. This clonotype was counted a few times. The antigen remains unidentified. Between the trimmed V and J ends, which lost 4 bases and 0 bases, there was a span of 19 bases. The CDR3 has 18 residues. The germline V gene has CDR1 KGHSH and CDR2 LQKENI. V is TRBV18 and J is TRBJ2-1; possible D gene TRBD1, 6 bases. The sequence came from a man aged 50-59 years who received an inactivated influenza vaccine. The specimen comprised PBMCs from blood, sampled about 13 days after vaccination. CDR3 sequence reads: CASSREAGTRGSYNEQFF. CDR3 in DNA: TGTGCCAGCTCACGGGAAGCCGGGACAAGGGGCTCCTACAATGAGCAGTTCTTC.